The rows below give T cell receptor beta chains drawn from one sample of a study of CD8+CD57+ T cells in acquired aplastic anemia. TCRdb called the reads again in MiXCR, with one record for every CDR3 protein. The sample has about 420,000 distinct CDR3 sequences, 65% to 75% seen once. Sequencing input: sorted CD4+, CD8+, or CD8+CD57+ T cells (not recorded which) from PBMCs. The receptor source for this set is a human donor in good health, serving as a control. CDR3s include the opening cysteine and the closing phenylalanine or tryptophan. The D gene is left open where the match is weak. The size of a clone is reported for some rows only, either as once, few or many, or as a class for expanded clones.

V	D	size	J	CDR3	DNA
TRBV7-9	NA	few	TRBJ1-2	CASSLSLNYGYTF	TGTGCCAGCAGCTTATCGTTGAACTATGGCTACACCTTC
TRBV12-3/TRBV12-4	TRBD1	many	TRBJ2-5	CASSLEDRGSETQYF	TGTGCCAGCAGTTTAGAGGACAGGGGGTCGGAGACCCAGTACTTC
TRBV9	NA	NA	TRBJ1-2	CASSVSERGGFNYGYTF	TGTGCCAGCAGCGTATCTGAGCGGGGGGGTTTTAACTATGGCTACACCTTC
TRBV10-3	NA	NA	TRBJ1-2	CAIAGRNSASTF	TGTGCCATCGCCGGACGCAACTCTGCTAGCACCTTC
TRBV2	TRBD1	many	TRBJ2-7	CASRYSGTGTYEQYF	TGTGCCAGCAGATACTCCGGGACAGGGACCTACGAGCAGTACTTC
TRBV7-7	NA	NA	TRBJ2-3	CASSIAGAHTSSTYF	TGTGCCAGCAGCATTGCAGGGGCTCACACGAGCAGTACTTATTTT
TRBV12-3/TRBV12-4	NA	many	TRBJ1-1	CASRTMNTEAFF	TGTGCCAGTCGGACCATGAACACTGAAGCTTTCTTT
TRBV7-2	TRBD1	NA	TRBJ1-2	CASSQGQRIDGYIF	TGTGCCAGCAGCCAGGGACAGAGAATTGATGGCTACATCTTC
TRBV19	NA	many	TRBJ1-5	CASSIGQGRQPQHF	TGTGCCAGTAGTATTGGTCAGGGACGACAGCCCCAGCATTTT
TRBV29-1	TRBD1	NA	TRBJ2-3	CSVAEGQSPDTQYF	TGCAGCGTTGCTGAGGGACAGAGCCCAGATACGCAGTATTTT
TRBV6-7	TRBD1	NA	TRBJ2-5	CASSYILNRGETQYF	TGTGCCAGCAGTTACATCCTGAACAGGGGGGAGACCCAGTACTTC
TRBV9	NA	NA	TRBJ1-1	CASSLVNSLDEAFF	TGTGCCAGCAGCTTGGTGAACAGCCTCGATGAAGCTTTCTTT
TRBV20-1	NA	NA	TRBJ2-2	CSATRTGGASTGELFF	TGCAGTGCTACGAGGACAGGCGGGGCCTCGACCGGGGAGCTGTTTTTT
TRBV20-1	NA	NA	TRBJ1-2	CSARPLDSAHGYTF	TGCAGTGCTAGACCCTTGGACAGCGCCCATGGCTACACCTTC
TRBV5-4	TRBD2	NA	TRBJ2-7	CASRETSATLSYEQYF	TGTGCCAGCAGGGAGACTAGCGCAACCCTCTCCTACGAGCAGTACTTC
TRBV20-1	TRBD1	many	TRBJ1-5	CSARGYTGGGNQPQHF	TGCAGTGCTAGGGGATACACAGGGGGTGGCAATCAGCCCCAGCATTTT
TRBV20-1	NA	many	TRBJ1-4	CSASVQGEKLFF	TGCAGTGCCAGCGTCCAGGGGGAAAAACTGTTTTTT
TRBV20-1	NA	NA	TRBJ2-3	CSAHGAGTDTQYF	TGCAGTGCTCATGGGGCCGGCACAGATACGCAGTATTTT
TRBV5-6	TRBD2	many	TRBJ2-3	CASSTTSGTTDTQYF	TGTGCCAGCAGCACGACTAGCGGGACCACAGATACGCAGTATTTT
TRBV24-1	TRBD2	NA	TRBJ2-1	CATSGAGGQSSYNEQFF	TGTGCCACCAGTGGAGCGGGGGGGCAGAGCTCCTACAATGAGCAGTTCTTC
TRBV7-3	NA	NA	TRBJ2-1	CASSRQGAGDEQFF	TGTGCCAGCAGCCGGCAGGGGGCGGGAGATGAGCAGTTCTTC
TRBV11-2	NA	NA	TRBJ2-1	CASIPRDIGGTKYNEQFF	TGTGCCAGCATACCCCGGGACATCGGGGGGACGAAATACAATGAGCAGTTCTTC
TRBV7-2	NA	many	TRBJ1-1	CASSAGRERDAFF	TGTGCCAGCAGCGCGGGTCGTGAGAGGGATGCTTTCTTT
TRBV20-1	NA	NA	TRBJ2-7	CSAASDEQYYF	TGCAGTGCGGCTTCAGACGAGCAGTACTACTTC
TRBV7-3	NA	NA	TRBJ2-2	CATSRDLNGAQFF	TGTGCCACCAGCAGAGATCTGAACGGGGCGCAGTTTTTT
TRBV5-6	TRBD1	NA	TRBJ1-2	CASSSECRGNYGYTF	TGTGCCAGCAGCTCTGAATGCAGGGGGAACTATGGCTACACCTTC
TRBV29-1	TRBD1	NA	TRBJ2-2	CSAGDRGNTGELFF	TGCAGCGCCGGAGACAGGGGGAACACCGGGGAGCTGTTTTTT
TRBV5-1	NA	NA	TRBJ2-7	CASSVAGRKEGVYEQYF	TGCGCCAGCAGCGTCGCAGGCCGAAAAGAGGGGGTGTACGAGCAGTACTTC
TRBV5-1	NA	NA	TRBJ2-7	CASSLGAGDSYEQYF	TGCGCCAGCAGCTTGGGAGCAGGGGACTCCTACGAGCAGTACTTC
TRBV15	NA	NA	TRBJ1-1	CAADSNPDTSF	TGTGCCGCCGACAGCAACCCTGACACTTCCTTT
TRBV7-3	NA	NA	TRBJ1-4	CATSRVSSENLFF	TGTGCCACCAGCAGAGTCAGTAGCGAAAATCTGTTTTTT
TRBV29-1	NA	NA	TRBJ2-7	CSVRRGLGCEQYF	TGCAGCGTCCGACGGGGGCTGGGCTGCGAGCAGTACTTC
TRBV15	NA	NA	TRBJ2-2	CATSREVSGNTGELFF	TGTGCCACCAGCAGGGAAGTCTCTGGAAACACCGGGGAGCTGTTTTTT